These T cell receptor beta chains were read from a single sample in a study of CD8 T cells in ankylosing spondylitis. Each CDR3 protein gets one entry after TCRdb re-called the 5' RACE reads with MiXCR. The sample records more than 100,000 distinct CDR3 sequences, 17% being singletons. The sequencing input was blood, either unsorted or a sorted T cell fraction (not recorded which). Receptors originate from a male donor with ankylosing spondylitis. Both conserved end residues are part of each CDR3. D genes are given only for firm matches.

CDR3 protein: CASSPRTGLYEQYF; V gene: TRBV27; J gene: TRBJ2-7; D gene: TRBD1
CDR3 protein: CASSFSGTVETQYF; V gene: TRBV27; J gene: TRBJ2-5; D gene: TRBD2
CDR3 protein: CASSLGRPYVEQYF; V gene: TRBV27; J gene: TRBJ2-7; D gene: NA
CDR3 protein: CASSKQGAGGTEAFF; V gene: TRBV27; J gene: TRBJ1-1; D gene: TRBD1
CDR3 protein: CASSSGRAIYNEQFF; V gene: TRBV5-1; J gene: TRBJ2-1; D gene: TRBD2
CDR3 protein: CASSVVDSSTDTQYF; V gene: TRBV9; J gene: TRBJ2-3; D gene: NA
CDR3 protein: CATSRVPVERTDTQYF; V gene: TRBV15; J gene: TRBJ2-3; D gene: NA
CDR3 protein: CASSFDRGIGEQYF; V gene: TRBV28; J gene: TRBJ2-7; D gene: TRBD1
CDR3 protein: CASSVRETRDTDTQYF; V gene: TRBV9; J gene: TRBJ2-3; D gene: NA
CDR3 protein: CASSLFSPNREITYEQYF; V gene: TRBV7-8; J gene: TRBJ2-7; D gene: NA
CDR3 protein: CASRSGGEQFF; V gene: TRBV2; J gene: TRBJ2-1; D gene: TRBD2
CDR3 protein: CASSSGTALGQPQHF; V gene: TRBV5-1; J gene: TRBJ1-5; D gene: TRBD1
CDR3 protein: CASSPGPANNNEKLFF; V gene: TRBV2; J gene: TRBJ1-4; D gene: NA
CDR3 protein: CASSPHPERETQYF; V gene: TRBV4-1; J gene: TRBJ2-5; D gene: NA
CDR3 protein: CASSLVGGLSGANVLTF; V gene: TRBV7-9; J gene: TRBJ2-6; D gene: NA
CDR3 protein: CASSRRAGDSGNTIYF; V gene: TRBV7-9; J gene: TRBJ1-3; D gene: NA
CDR3 protein: CATQGGAYEQYF; V gene: TRBV27; J gene: TRBJ2-7; D gene: NA
CDR3 protein: CSARDLGTEYNEQFF; V gene: TRBV20-1; J gene: TRBJ2-1; D gene: NA
CDR3 protein: CSATGQGQETQYF; V gene: TRBV20-1; J gene: TRBJ2-5; D gene: TRBD1
CDR3 protein: CASSLTRLSEQFF; V gene: TRBV7-9; J gene: TRBJ2-1; D gene: NA
CDR3 protein: CASSAGLTDTQYF; V gene: TRBV9; J gene: TRBJ2-3; D gene: NA
CDR3 protein: CSARAYSGTRTSTDTQYF; V gene: TRBV20-1; J gene: TRBJ2-3; D gene: TRBD2
CDR3 protein: CASSQGGQGAMNTEAFF; V gene: TRBV4-2; J gene: TRBJ1-1; D gene: TRBD1
CDR3 protein: CSARLPNTGELFF; V gene: TRBV20-1; J gene: TRBJ2-2; D gene: NA
CDR3 protein: CASRGEVGTGELFF; V gene: TRBV7-9; J gene: TRBJ2-2; D gene: NA
CDR3 protein: CASILVGDTEAFF; V gene: TRBV28; J gene: TRBJ1-1; D gene: NA
CDR3 protein: CSARGLNTEAFF; V gene: TRBV20-1; J gene: TRBJ1-1; D gene: NA
CDR3 protein: CASSLISGTNNEQFF; V gene: TRBV27; J gene: TRBJ2-1; D gene: TRBD2
CDR3 protein: CASSLESGDQPQHF; V gene: TRBV5-1; J gene: TRBJ1-5; D gene: NA
CDR3 protein: CASSYQTYYIGELFF; V gene: TRBV6-2/TRBV6-3; J gene: TRBJ2-2; D gene: NA
CDR3 protein: CASSFYGTRSYNEQFF; V gene: TRBV5-6; J gene: TRBJ2-1; D gene: NA
CDR3 protein: CSASLEGSGHDEQFF; V gene: TRBV20-1; J gene: TRBJ2-1; D gene: NA
CDR3 protein: CASSQDMRTGEETQYF; V gene: TRBV14; J gene: TRBJ2-5; D gene: TRBD1
CDR3 protein: CASSLELAYEQFF; V gene: TRBV7-8; J gene: TRBJ2-1; D gene: NA
CDR3 protein: CATSRDRSSYEQYF; V gene: TRBV15; J gene: TRBJ2-7; D gene: NA
CDR3 protein: CASSGTLFDEQFF; V gene: TRBV9; J gene: TRBJ2-1; D gene: NA
CDR3 protein: CASSYRTVNTEAFF; V gene: TRBV6-5; J gene: TRBJ1-1; D gene: NA